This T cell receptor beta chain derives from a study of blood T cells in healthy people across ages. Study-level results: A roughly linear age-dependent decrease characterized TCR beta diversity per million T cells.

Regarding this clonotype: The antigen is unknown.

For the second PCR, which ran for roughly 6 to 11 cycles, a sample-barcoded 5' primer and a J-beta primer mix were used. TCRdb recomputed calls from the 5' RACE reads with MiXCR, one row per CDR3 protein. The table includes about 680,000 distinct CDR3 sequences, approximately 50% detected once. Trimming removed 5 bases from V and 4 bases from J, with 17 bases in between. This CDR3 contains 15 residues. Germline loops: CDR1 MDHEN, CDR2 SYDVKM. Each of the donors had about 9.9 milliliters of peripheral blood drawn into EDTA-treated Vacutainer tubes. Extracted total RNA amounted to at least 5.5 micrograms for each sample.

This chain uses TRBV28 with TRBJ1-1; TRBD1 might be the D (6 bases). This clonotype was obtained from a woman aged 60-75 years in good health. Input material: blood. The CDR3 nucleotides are TGTGCCAGCAGTACCCCTCGGGGGGCGAGCACTGAAGCTTTCTTT. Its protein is CASSTPRGASTEAFF. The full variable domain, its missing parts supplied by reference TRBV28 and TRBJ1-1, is DVKVTQSSRYLVKRTGEKVFLECVQDMDHENMFWYRQDPGLGLRLIYFSYDVKMKEKGDIPEGYSVSREKKERFSLILESASTNQTSMYLCASSTPRGASTEAFFGQGTRLTVV.